Shown below are 18 T cell receptor beta chains from a single sample sequenced in a study of CD8 T cells in ankylosing spondylitis. Study results and limitations: Seven to nine highly homologous variants made up a TCR beta motif, and this motif appeared characteristic of ankylosing spondylitis blood.

These receptors lack a known antigen. TCRdb reprocessed the 5' RACE reads via MiXCR and lists one record per CDR3 protein. The sample shows about 540,000 distinct CDR3 sequences, roughly 13% of them seen only once. The sequenced sample consisted of blood, either unsorted or a sorted T cell fraction (not recorded which). These receptors were obtained from a male donor with ankylosing spondylitis.

This clonotype was detected only a few times. The chain employs TRBV7-2 and TRBJ2-1, with D perhaps given as TRBD1 or TRBD2 (6 bases each). V was shortened by 7 bases and J by 2 bases, with 12 bases between the two germline ends. The CDR3 contains 14 residues. Germline CDR1 reads SGHTA; CDR2 reads FQGNSA. Here the CDR3 reads CASNRGGTYNEQFF. The DNA for the CDR3 is TGTGCCAGCAACCGAGGGGGGACCTACAATGAGCAGTTCTTC. Full variable domain (missing parts from reference TRBV7-2 and TRBJ2-1): GAGVSQSPSNKVTEKGKDVELRCDPISGHTALYWYRQSLGQGLEFLIYFQGNSAPDKSGLPSDRFSAERTGGSVSTLTIQRTQQEDSAVYLCASNRGGTYNEQFFGPGTRLTVL.

This chain uses TRBV20-1 with TRBJ2-1; either TRBD1 or TRBD2 may supply D (5 bases each). The V gene lost 1 base and the J gene lost 1 base, with 14 bases spanning the gap. The CDR3 spans 16 residues. Germline-derived CDR1 and CDR2 are DFQATT and SNEGSKA (reference sequence). CDR3 amino acids: CSARGPGPASYNEQFF. Here the CDR3 DNA reads TGCAGTGCTAGAGGTCCGGGGCCGGCATCCTACAATGAGCAGTTCTTC.

The rearrangement uses TRBV20-1 and TRBJ2-3, with D perhaps given as TRBD1 or TRBD2 (5 bases each). This CDR3 has 13 residues. Germline CDR1 reads DFQATT; CDR2 reads SNEGSKA (reference sequence). V was trimmed by 7 bases and J by 2 bases, leaving 13 bases between them. The CDR3 nucleotides are TGCAGTGGACGGGACCCTACCACAGATACGCAGTATTTT. Amino acids: CSGRDPTTDTQYF.

This clonotype came up many times. This sequence joins TRBV10-3 and TRBJ2-1, with no clear D. Trimming cost V 3 bases and J 4 bases, with 13 bases left between them. The CDR3 sequence is 15 residues long. Germline loops: CDR1 ENHRY, CDR2 SYGVKD. The CDR3 is CAISEFDLEYNEQFF. The CDR3 DNA follows: TGTGCCATCAGTGAATTCGATCTGGAGTACAATGAGCAGTTCTTC.

This clonotype was seen at least ten times. The chain joins TRBV3-1 to TRBJ2-1; D possibly corresponds to TRBD2 (6 bases). The length of the CDR3 is 16 residues. The ends were cut back, 1 base at V and 6 bases at J, with 16 bases in the middle. The V gene's germline CDR1 is LGHDT and CDR2 YNNKEL (reference sequence). CDR3 in amino acids: CASSQAGRPGGNEQFF. As DNA, the CDR3 is TGTGCCAGCAGCCAAGCCGGTCGACCCGGGGGCAATGAGCAGTTCTTC.

The chain carries TRBV29-1 and TRBJ1-4; D call uncertain. The CDR3 is 14 residues long. In germline, CDR1 is SQVTM, CDR2 ANQGSEA. V dropped 0 bases and J dropped 8 bases, with 13 bases sitting between them. The CDR3 region has the DNA TGCAGCGTTGAAGATCTCCGGGGTCGGGAAAAACTGTTTTTT. Amino acid sequence: CSVEDLRGREKLFF.

This clonotype appeared a few times. The V and J genes are TRBV20-1 and TRBJ2-2; 9 bases map to TRBD2. This CDR3 comprises 16 residues. V shed 3 bases and J 3 bases; nucleotides not matched to a gene: 8. Germline loops: CDR1 DFQATT, CDR2 SNEGSKA (reference sequence). The CDR3 region is CSARMASGTDTGELFF. The CDR3 DNA sequence: TGCAGTGCTAGGATGGCTAGCGGGACGGACACCGGGGAGCTGTTTTTT.

This chain joins TRBV11-2 and TRBJ1-6; 7 bases agree with TRBD1. J lost 9 bases, V lost 2 bases, and 16 bases had no gene match. This CDR3 has 18 residues. Germline V gene lookup returns CDR1 SGHAT and CDR2 FQNNGV. CDR3 region: CASSLRRQGLLGGSPLHF. The CDR3 DNA follows: TGTGCCAGCAGCTTAAGGAGACAGGGTCTGCTGGGGGGTTCACCCCTCCACTTT.

This clonotype was counted only a few times. The chain joins TRBV11-1 to TRBJ1-1; the D gene is possibly TRBD1 (5 bases). V was trimmed by 3 bases and J by 6 bases, leaving 14 bases between them. Germline CDR1 and CDR2: SGHAT and FQDESV (reference sequence). The CDR3 has 14 residues. CDR3 amino acids: CASSFGHLGAEAFF. In DNA, the CDR3 is TGTGCCAGCAGCTTCGGACATCTTGGCGCTGAAGCTTTCTTT.

This clonotype was observed a few times. V usage is TRBV7-9 and J usage is TRBJ1-1; possibly TRBD1 for D (6 bases). Germline loops: CDR1 SEHNR, CDR2 FQNEAQ (reference sequence). This CDR3 has 12 amino acids. V shed 8 bases and J shed 6 bases, with 13 bases lying between them. CDR3 coding DNA: TGTGCCAGCCGGGGGGCAGGCCCTGAAGCTTTCTTT. It encodes CASRGAGPEAFF.

The chain employs TRBV12-3 or TRBV12-4 and TRBJ2-6; D not resolved. The V gene lost 3 bases and the J gene lost 3 bases, with 6 bases spanning the gap. The CDR3 spans 14 residues. The CDR3 is CASSLVRGANVLTF. Here the CDR3 DNA reads TGTGCCAGCAGTTTGGTACGTGGGGCCAACGTCCTGACTTTC.

This sequence joins TRBV7-9 and TRBJ1-1; the D gene is possibly TRBD1 (6 bases). With 6 bases removed from V and 4 bases from J, the gap between germline ends came to 15 bases. The CDR3 is 14 amino acids. From germline, CDR1 is SEHNR and CDR2 FQNEAQ (reference sequence). CDR3 in amino acids: CASRQGGSGTEAFF. DNA of the CDR3: TGTGCCAGCAGACAAGGGGGTTCCGGCACTGAAGCTTTCTTT.

The sample holds a few counts of this clonotype. The genes are TRBV5-5 and TRBJ1-1; D not resolved. This CDR3 is 13 amino acids long. V lost 0 bases, J lost 7 bases, and 10 bases lay in between. Germline V gene data show CDR1 as SGHKS and CDR2 as YYEKEE (reference sequence). Written as DNA, the CDR3 is TGTGCCAGCAGCTTGGTGGCAGGCCGTGAAGCTTTCTTT. Its translation: CASSLVAGREAFF.

This chain connects TRBV5-1 to TRBJ2-5; the match to TRBD1 covers 8 bases. This CDR3 is built from 15 residues. Germline V gene data show CDR1 as SGHRS and CDR2 as YFSETQ. V dropped 4 bases and J dropped 4; count of bases not matched to a gene: 9. CDR3 nucleotides: TGCGCCAGCAGCCTAGGGACAGGAGGGGGAGAGACCCAGTACTTC. Translation gives CASSLGTGGGETQYF.

The table lists this clonotype with a few counts. This chain joins TRBV7-9 and TRBJ1-4; 10 bases line up with TRBD1. CDR1 and CDR2 (germline): SEHNR, FQNEAQ (reference sequence). This CDR3 region has 14 residues. With V trimmed by 3 bases and J by 7 bases, 2 bases remained unmatched. This chain's CDR3 is CASSLTGGAEKLFF. CDR3 sequence (DNA): TGTGCCAGCAGCTTGACAGGGGGCGCTGAAAAACTGTTTTTT.

This rearrangement joins TRBV18 to TRBJ2-1; TRBD2 matches at 14 bases. There are 16 residues in the CDR3. V trimming: 6 bases; J trimming: 8 bases; junction bases outside the gene matches: 9. Germline V gives CDR1 KGHSH, CDR2 LQKENI. CDR3 in amino acids: CASSIAGTSGSHEQFF. The DNA for the CDR3 is TGTGCCAGCTCCATAGCCGGGACTAGCGGGAGTCATGAGCAGTTCTTC.

This clonotype has only a few counts. The rearrangement joins TRBV28 to TRBJ1-4, with 7 bases that match TRBD1. This CDR3 has 14 residues. Germline assignment: CDR1 MDHEN and CDR2 SYDVKM. V was pared by 7 bases and J by 9 bases, with 11 bases of the junction left unmatched. The CDR3 spells CASTSSQQGKKLFF. CDR3 DNA: TGTGCCAGCACCAGTTCCCAACAGGGGAAAAAACTGTTTTTT.

This clonotype was observed a handful of times. J is TRBJ1-6 and V is TRBV7-2, with D tentatively TRBD1 (5 bases). CDR1 and CDR2 from the germline V gene are SGHTA and FQGNSA. The CDR3 length is 16 residues. V was clipped by 6 bases and J by 0 bases, with 12 bases between them. The CDR3 DNA sequence: TGTGCCAGCAGGGCAGGGTTAAGCTCCTATAATTCACCCCTCCACTTT. Translated, it gives CASRAGLSSYNSPLHF.